Listed below are T cell receptor beta chains from one sample, sequenced in a study of Ad26.COV2.S vaccination and SARS-CoV-2 variants. This table comes from immunoSEQ multiplex PCR, and its TCRdb copy is limited to in-frame clones, with some not included. This table holds 350,000 to 400,000 clones, about nine tenths found once. Specimen: peripheral blood, collected in a trial of Ad26.COV2.S vaccine versus placebo. These receptors originate from a person aged 18 to 59 who received the Ad26.COV2.S COVID-19 vaccine or a placebo. The CDR3 runs from the conserved cysteine through the conserved F or W. Fields, in order: clone size, V gene, J gene, D gene, CDR3 DNA, CDR3 protein. A D gene is named only where the DNA matches it firmly. Size is stated for part of the rows, as once, few or many counts, or as a class when the clone is expanded.

clone size: .; V gene: TRBV6-5; J gene: TRBJ1-6; D gene: .; CDR3 DNA: TGTGCCAGCAGTTACCGCTGGGACAATAATTCACCCCTCCACTTT; CDR3 protein: CASSYRWDNNSPLHF
clone size: many; V gene: TRBV11-2; J gene: TRBJ2-3; D gene: .; CDR3 DNA: TGTGCCAGCAGCTTGGGCACAGATACGCAGTATTTT; CDR3 protein: CASSLGTDTQYF
clone size: .; V gene: TRBV4-1; J gene: TRBJ2-2; D gene: .; CDR3 DNA: TGCGCCAGCAGCCAAGTTGCCGGGGAGCTGTTTTTT; CDR3 protein: CASSQVAGELFF
clone size: .; V gene: TRBV9; J gene: TRBJ2-7; D gene: .; CDR3 DNA: TGTGCCAGCAGCGAAGGCAGCTCCTACGAGCAGTACTTC; CDR3 protein: CASSEGSSYEQYF
clone size: .; V gene: TRBV5-6; J gene: TRBJ2-7; D gene: TRBD1; CDR3 DNA: TGTGCCAGCAGCTGGGGGACAGTAGCTTACGAGCAGTACTTC; CDR3 protein: CASSWGTVAYEQYF
clone size: .; V gene: TRBV30; J gene: TRBJ1-1; D gene: .; CDR3 DNA: TGTGCCTGGACAGGGCCCACTGAAGCTTTCTTT; CDR3 protein: CAWTGPTEAFF
clone size: .; V gene: TRBV6-1; J gene: TRBJ1-4; D gene: .; CDR3 DNA: TGTGCCAGCAGTGAACTTCAGGGGGAAAAACTGTTTTTT; CDR3 protein: CASSELQGEKLFF
clone size: .; V gene: TRBV7-2; J gene: TRBJ2-3; D gene: .; CDR3 DNA: TGTGCCAGCAGCTTAGCAGGAGTGGGGGCGACAGATACGCAGTATTTT; CDR3 protein: CASSLAGVGATDTQYF
clone size: .; V gene: TRBV10-2; J gene: TRBJ2-3; D gene: .; CDR3 DNA: TGCGCCAGCAGTGAGTCCTCTGACACAGATACGCAGTATTTT; CDR3 protein: CASSESSDTDTQYF
clone size: .; V gene: TRBV4-1; J gene: TRBJ2-5; D gene: .; CDR3 DNA: TGCGCCAGCAGCCAGGTCGTTTTAGGGGGCCAAGAGACCCAGTACTTC; CDR3 protein: CASSQVVLGGQETQYF
clone size: .; V gene: TRBV27; J gene: TRBJ2-1; D gene: .; CDR3 DNA: TGTGCCAGCAGTTTATCAGGTAGCAATGAGCAGTTCTTC; CDR3 protein: CASSLSGSNEQFF
clone size: .; V gene: TRBV3-1/TRBV3-2; J gene: TRBJ2-1; D gene: TRBD2; CDR3 DNA: TGTGCCAGCACCGGCGGGGGGCCCTACAATGAGCAGTTCTTC; CDR3 protein: CASTGGGPYNEQFF
clone size: .; V gene: TRBV5-1; J gene: TRBJ1-1; D gene: .; CDR3 DNA: TGCGCCAGCAGCTTGGATTCCGGGAACACTGAAGCTTTCTTT; CDR3 protein: CASSLDSGNTEAFF
clone size: .; V gene: TRBV30; J gene: TRBJ1-4; D gene: .; CDR3 DNA: TGTGCCTCAACATCACAGGAGCTAGCAACTAATGAAAAACTGTTTTTT; CDR3 protein: CASTSQELATNEKLFF
clone size: many; V gene: TRBV4-1; J gene: TRBJ1-3; D gene: .; CDR3 DNA: TGCGCCAGCAGCCATATACTTACCTCTGGAAACACCATATATTTT; CDR3 protein: CASSHILTSGNTIYF
clone size: .; V gene: TRBV27; J gene: TRBJ2-2; D gene: .; CDR3 DNA: TGTGCCAGCAGTTCCGGGGGACTGGAGCTGTTTTTT; CDR3 protein: CASSSGGLELFF
clone size: .; V gene: TRBV7-2; J gene: TRBJ1-5; D gene: .; CDR3 DNA: TGTGCCAGCAGCTTAGCTCCAGGGAGCCAGCCCCAGCATTTT; CDR3 protein: CASSLAPGSQPQHF
clone size: .; V gene: TRBV5-6; J gene: TRBJ2-4; D gene: TRBD1; CDR3 DNA: TGTGCCAGCAGCTTAAGACAGGGGAGAGACATTCAGTACTTC; CDR3 protein: CASSLRQGRDIQYF
clone size: .; V gene: TRBV11-2; J gene: TRBJ1-1; D gene: .; CDR3 DNA: TGTGCCAGCAGCTTAGCGCAGGGTGACACTGAAGCTTTCTTT; CDR3 protein: CASSLAQGDTEAFF
clone size: .; V gene: TRBV5-1; J gene: TRBJ1-2; D gene: .; CDR3 DNA: TGCGCCAGCAGCACCCCCCAGAACTATGGCTACACCTTC; CDR3 protein: CASSTPQNYGYTF
clone size: .; V gene: TRBV9; J gene: TRBJ2-7; D gene: .; CDR3 DNA: TGTGCCAGCAGCGTAGCCGGGACACCGGACTACGAGCAGTACTTC; CDR3 protein: CASSVAGTPDYEQYF